These T cell receptor beta chains were read from a single sample in a study of shared clonotypes between healthy human individuals. Only in-frame clones appear in the TCRdb table, and some are missing; sequencing was by immunoSEQ multiplex PCR. The sample lists roughly 2,000,000 clones, about 95% occurring once. Sequenced input: naive CD8+ T cells sorted from blood. All receptors derive from a man younger than 35 in good health. Each CDR3 is given with its conserved first and last residue. A D gene is named only where the DNA matches it firmly. For some rows the clone size is stated as once, few or many, or as a class when expanded; others skip it.

-	once	12	TRBJ2-7	TRBV29-1	CSVVQGSYEQYF	TGCAGCGTTGTTCAGGGCTCCTACGAGCAGTACTTC
TRBD2	-	15	TRBJ2-3	TRBV7-7	CASSPGLAGEDTQYF	TGTGCTAGCAGCCCCGGACTAGCGGGGGAAGATACGCAGTATTTT
-	-	12	TRBJ1-5	TRBV7-9	CASSFGNQPQHF	TGTGCCAGCAGCTTCGGTAATCAGCCCCAGCATTTT
TRBD1	-	15	TRBJ2-3	TRBV13	CASSLEGTGTDTQYF	TGTGCCAGCAGCTTAGAAGGGACAGGCACAGATACGCAGTATTTT
-	once	12	TRBJ2-2	TRBV6-1	CASTHYFGELFF	TGTGCCAGCACCCATTATTTCGGGGAGCTGTTTTTT
-	-	13	TRBJ1-5	TRBV6-5	CASSSDRSQPQHF	TGTGCCAGCAGTTCGGACAGAAGTCAGCCCCAGCATTTT
-	-	13	TRBJ2-7	TRBV13	CASSFGEAYERYF	TGTGCCAGCAGCTTCGGGGAAGCCTACGAGCGGTACTTC
-	-	14	TRBJ1-4	TRBV19	CAGPWAQTNEKLFF	TGTGCCGGCCCTTGGGCCCAGACTAATGAAAAACTGTTTTTT
-	-	13	TRBJ1-1	TRBV29-1	CSVVGEKDTEAFF	TGCAGCGTTGTTGGGGAAAAAGACACTGAAGCTTTCTTT
-	-	15	TRBJ2-7	TRBV6-1	CASSEGTGGAYEQYF	TGTGCCAGCAGTGAAGGTACAGGAGGTGCCTACGAGCAGTACTTC
TRBD2	-	16	TRBJ2-3	TRBV4-3	CASSPGLAQATDTQYF	TGCGCCAGCAGCCCGGGACTAGCGCAAGCAACAGATACGCAGTATTTT
TRBD1	-	13	TRBJ1-1	TRBV27	CASSFDRGTEAFF	TGTGCCAGCAGTTTTGACAGGGGGACTGAAGCTTTCTTT
-	-	14	TRBJ2-5	TRBV6-5	CASSFGGRTETQYF	TGTGCCAGCAGTTTCGGGGGGCGAACGGAGACCCAGTACTTC
-	-	15	TRBJ2-3	TRBV30	CAWSSLGMGTDTQYF	TGTGCCTGGAGTAGCCTTGGCATGGGCACAGATACGCAGTATTTT
TRBD1	-	13	TRBJ2-7	TRBV6-5	CASSYGQGDEQYF	TGTGCCAGCAGTTACGGGCAGGGGGACGAGCAGTACTTC
-	-	12	TRBJ2-7	TRBV27	CASSDWTYEQYF	TGTGCCAGCAGCGACTGGACCTACGAGCAGTACTTC
-	-	15	TRBJ1-5	TRBV9	CASSVTPSPAQPQHF	TGTGCCAGCAGCGTAACCCCATCCCCCGCGCAGCCCCAGCATTTT
-	-	15	TRBJ2-2	TRBV10-3	CAISEGYRSDGELFF	TGTGCCATCAGTGAGGGCTACCGTAGCGACGGGGAGCTGTTTTTT
-	-	14	TRBJ2-7	TRBV5-1	CASSLDRTLGEQYF	TGCGCCAGCAGCTTGGACCGTACCCTAGGCGAGCAGTACTTC
-	-	18	TRBJ1-6	TRBV6-1	CASSVSVAASSYNSPLHF	TGTGCCAGCAGTGTATCGGTGGCAGCGAGCTCCTATAATTCACCCCTCCACTTT
TRBD1	-	13	TRBJ2-3	TRBV27	CASSLGSGQEQYF	TGTGCCAGCAGTTTAGGTTCGGGACAGGAGCAGTATTTT
-	once	13	TRBJ2-3	TRBV7-2	CASRPGSTDTQYF	TGTGCCAGCAGACCCGGTAGCACAGATACGCAGTATTTT
TRBD1	-	14	TRBJ1-2	TRBV28	CASSPGTELYGYTF	TGTGCCAGCAGCCCCGGGACAGAGCTTTATGGCTACACCTTC